The 18 T cell receptor beta chains reported below all come from one sample, sequenced in a study of cytomegalovirus exposure and HLA in healthy donors. The PCR contained 60 Vbeta and 13 Jbeta primers. Generated by immunoSEQ multiplex PCR, the TCRdb table keeps only in-frame clones and is missing some. The repertoire table contains roughly 88,000 clones. The sample consisted of PBMCs. The receptors derive from a man aged 45-60 years in good health and CMV-seropositive.

This chain connects TRBV4-3 to TRBJ1-5; perhaps TRBD1 as D (5 bases). The CDR3 loop spans 16 amino acids. Trimming took 3 bases from V and 7 from J, leaving 19 bases between them. Germline V gene data show CDR1 as LGHNA and CDR2 as YSLEER. The CDR3 loop is CASSHDRDSPSQPQHF. CDR3 in DNA: TGCGCCAGCAGCCATGACCGGGACTCCCCTTCGCAGCCCCAGCATTTT.

The rearrangement links TRBV28 to TRBJ1-4; the D gene is possibly TRBD1 (6 bases). Looked up from germline, CDR1 is MDHEN and CDR2 is SYDVKM. The ends were cut back, 5 bases at V and 4 bases at J, with 11 bases in the middle. The CDR3 covers 14 residues. The CDR3 nucleotides read TGTGCCAGCAGTAACAGGGCGGGTAATGAAAAACTGTTTTTT. This sequence encodes CASSNRAGNEKLFF.

The V and J genes are TRBV18 and TRBJ1-2; D not certain. This CDR3 comprises 15 residues. Per the germline V gene, CDR1 is KGHSH and CDR2 is LQKENI. V gave up 4 bases and J gave up 4 bases, with 16 bases separating them. CDR3 region: CASSQPLGGIYGYTF. The CDR3 bases are TGTGCCAGCTCACAACCTCTTGGAGGTATCTATGGCTACACCTTC. Based on the CDR3 plus reference TRBV18 and TRBJ1-2, the full variable domain is NAGVMQNPRHLVRRRGQEARLRCSPMKGHSHVYWYRQLPEEGLKFMVYLQKENIIDESGMPKERFSAEFPKEGPSILRIQQVVRGDSAAYFCASSQPLGGIYGYTFGSGTRLTVV.

V usage is TRBV28 and J usage is TRBJ2-2, with a tentative D call TRBD2 (6 bases). The CDR3 extends over 17 amino acids. Trimming cost V 7 bases and J 7 bases, with 25 bases left between them. Germline V CDR1 and CDR2: MDHEN, SYDVKM. CDR3 DNA sequence: TGTGCCAGCACCGCTGGCAGCCTGACGGGAGTCATCGGGGAGCTGTTTTTT. It yields the protein CASTAGSLTGVIGELFF.

The chain carries TRBV30 and TRBJ2-3, with TRBD2 identical over 11 bases. The CDR3 has 16 residues. Germline V gene data show CDR1 as GTSNPN and CDR2 as SVGIG (reference sequence). Trimming took 2 bases from V and 5 from J; bases not matched to a gene: 9. CDR3 protein: CAWSRGIAGGGDTQYF. The CDR3 DNA sequence: TGTGCCTGGAGTAGGGGCATAGCGGGAGGGGGAGATACGCAGTATTTT.

This chain links TRBV5-1 with TRBJ2-1; 8 bases align to TRBD1. The V and J ends lost 0 bases and 9 bases, in that order; junction bases with no gene match: 5. Germline lookup yields CDR1 SGHRS and CDR2 YFSETQ. The CDR3 loop spans 14 amino acids. The DNA for the CDR3 is TGCGCCAGCAGCTTGGGGACAGGGATTAGTGAGCAGTTCTTC. Translating gives CASSLGTGISEQFF.

Concerning this clone itself: At one of its ends the junction is not consistent with the germline gene, which may arise from a read error. The rearrangement uses TRBV19 and TRBJ1-1; D is uncertain. The CDR3 is 11 residues long. Germline V CDR1 and CDR2: LNHDA, SQIVND (reference sequence). The CDR3 here is CASKLETFPIF. The CDR3 coding sequence is TGTGCCAGTAAACTTGAAACCTTCCCGATCTTT. The whole variable domain, remainder taken from reference TRBV19 and TRBJ1-1, is DGGITQSPKYLFRKEGQNVTLSCEQNLNHDAMYWYRQDPGQGLRLIYYSQIVNDFQKGDIAEGYSVSREKKESFPLTVTSAQKNPTAFYLCASKLETFPIFGQGTRLTVV.

The J gene is TRBJ1-1, the V gene TRBV30; no clear D gene. This CDR3 region has 12 residues. The germline V gene has CDR1 GTSNPN and CDR2 SVGIG (reference sequence). The V gene lost 5 bases and the J gene lost 3 bases, with 10 bases spanning the gap. DNA for the CDR3: TGTGCCTGGCGCCTGGGCGACACTGAAGCTTTCTTT. Translated: CAWRLGDTEAFF. The full variable domain, with the rest looked up from reference TRBV30 and TRBJ1-1, is SQTIHQWPATLVQPVGSPLSLECTVEGTSNPNLYWYRQAAGRGLQLLFYSVGIGQISSEVPQNLSASRPQDRQFILSSKKLLLSDSGFYLCAWRLGDTEAFFGQGTRLTVV.

The V gene is TRBV18, the J gene TRBJ2-5; the match to TRBD1 covers 9 bases. The germline V gene encodes CDR1 KGHSH and CDR2 LQKENI. CDR3 size: 14 residues. With 3 bases clipped from V and 3 bases from J, the junction kept 2 bases outside the gene matches. As DNA, the CDR3 is TGTGCCAGCTCACCCCGGGACAGGGAAGAGACCCAGTACTTC. Encoded protein: CASSPRDREETQYF.

The rearrangement joins TRBV11-2 to TRBJ1-2; D is possibly TRBD1 (5 bases). The CDR3 covers 17 residues. Germline assignment: CDR1 SGHAT and CDR2 FQNNGV. Trimming pared 0 bases from V and 4 bases from J, leaving 18 bases between. CDR3 sequence: CASSLEGGTLIGYGYTF. The CDR3 coding sequence is TGTGCCAGCAGCTTAGAAGGAGGGACCCTAATCGGCTATGGCTACACCTTC. The variable domain in full, completed from reference TRBV11-2 and TRBJ1-2, reads EAGVAQSPRYKIIEKRQSVAFWCNPISGHATLYWYQQILGQGPKLLIQFQNNGVVDDSQLPKDRFSAERLKGVDSTLKIQPAKLEDSAVYLCASSLEGGTLIGYGYTFGSGTRLTVV.

J is TRBJ2-1 and V is TRBV5-1; 8 nucleotides align to TRBD2. The junction had 3 bases not matched to a gene; V was cut back by 1 base and J by 6 bases. CDR1 and CDR2 from the germline V gene are SGHRS and YFSETQ. The CDR3 totals 14 residues. For the CDR3, the DNA is TGCGCCAGCAGCTTGAGACTAGCGAGCAATGAGCAGTTCTTC. Its protein product is CASSLRLASNEQFF.

The rearrangement uses TRBV7-8 and TRBJ2-7, with D perhaps TRBD2 (6 bases). V lost 1 base to trimming and J lost 3 bases, with 10 bases between them. The V gene's germline CDR1 is SGHVS and CDR2 FQNEAQ. The length of the CDR3 is 14 residues. CDR3 sequence (DNA): TGTGCCAGCAGCTTAGGCGGGATCGGCTACGAGCAGTACTTC. This sequence encodes CASSLGGIGYEQYF.

This chain connects TRBV7-2 to TRBJ1-2; TRBD1 agrees at 8 bases. The V and J ends lost 4 bases and 5 bases, in that order; junction bases with no gene match: 12. From germline, CDR1 is SGHTA and CDR2 FQGNSA. The CDR3 is made up of 16 amino acids. CDR3 region: CASSYGSGQGLYGYTF. CDR3 bases: TGTGCCAGCAGCTACGGGTCAGGACAGGGCCTTTATGGCTACACCTTC. The whole variable domain, filled in from reference TRBV7-2 and TRBJ1-2, reads GAGVSQSPSNKVTEKGKDVELRCDPISGHTALYWYRQSLGQGLEFLIYFQGNSAPDKSGLPSDRFSAERTGGSVSTLTIQRTQQEDSAVYLCASSYGSGQGLYGYTFGSGTRLTVV.

With regard to this clone: This same CDR3 is encoded by further DNA sequences in the sample. The chain couples TRBV28 to TRBJ1-2; tentatively, D is TRBD1 (5 bases). V was shortened by 3 bases and J by 5 bases, with 10 bases between the two germline ends. The germline CDR1 and CDR2 sequences are MDHEN and SYDVKM. The CDR3 totals 13 residues. DNA for the CDR3: TGTGCCAGCAGTTTGGGGGGGAGTTATGGCTACACCTTC. Amino acids: CASSLGGSYGYTF.

The chain is built from TRBV29-1 and TRBJ2-7; tentative D call: TRBD1 (6 bases). V was trimmed by 5 bases and J by 6 bases, leaving 11 bases between them. The CDR3 contains 11 residues. The germline gives CDR1 SQVTM, CDR2 ANQGSEA. CDR3 in DNA: TGCAGCGTTAACACAGGGTCCGAGCAGTACTTC. Translating it yields CSVNTGSEQYF.

J is TRBJ1-3 and V is TRBV7-9; D remains unclear. CDR3 size: 15 residues. Trimming took off 4 bases at V and 4 bases at J, with 14 bases between the two ends. Germline V gene lookup returns CDR1 SEHNR and CDR2 FQNEAQ (reference sequence). CDR3 bases: TGTGCCAGCAGCTCCCTAGTCTCGATCGGAAACACCATATATTTT. Its protein product is CASSSLVSIGNTIYF.

This sequence joins TRBV18 and TRBJ1-1; D not certain. Germline V lookup: CDR1 KGHSH, CDR2 LQKENI. CDR3 length equals 12 residues. The ends were cut back, 2 bases at V and 4 bases at J, with 5 bases in the middle. The CDR3 nucleotides are TGTGCCAGCTCACCAGGCCGCACTGAAGCTTTCTTT. As protein: CASSPGRTEAFF.

The CDR3 coding sequence is TGTGCCAGCAGCAACCCCCCGGGACTAGCGGGAGTCGAGCAGTACTTC. Translation: CASSNPPGLAGVEQYF. The V and J genes are TRBV7-9 and TRBJ2-7; 14 positions match TRBD2. V was pared by 5 bases and J by 6 bases, with 9 bases of the junction left unmatched. The germline CDR1 and CDR2 sequences are SEHNR and FQNEAQ (reference sequence). The CDR3 extends over 16 amino acids.